The clone carrying this TCR beta chain was counted at least ten times. As yet, its antigen is unknown. MiXCR, applied by TCRdb to the RACE reads, yields one record per CDR3 protein. The table shows 250,000 or so distinct CDR3 sequences, with roughly 7.7% occurring only once. Time point reported: pre-sensitization, week 0. Sample treatment: therapeutic diphenylcyclopropenone sensitization with weekly scalp DPC. This specimen comes from a study of human T cells and chemical hapten exposure. Germline CDR1 SQVTM, CDR2 ANQGSEA. The V end lost 7 bases, the J end lost 1 base, and 12 bases lay between the germline ends. This CDR3 contains 13 residues. Notes on the study in general: TCRs whose frequency exceeded 1 in 1000 remained the same following DPC sensitization. Versus controls, expanded TCRs had significantly more large CDR3 similarity clusters.

The TCR was taken from a man between 18 and 35 years old with alopecia areata. Some clones in this sample may be carry-over from other donors' samples. V usage is TRBV29-1 and J usage is TRBJ2-3; no firm D call. The source was whole blood, collected in connection with sensitization to the hapten diphenylcyclopropenone (DPC). DNA for the CDR3: TGCAGCGCCCGGGCAGAGGGCACAGATACGCAGTATTTT. Its protein product is CSARAEGTDTQYF.